The present entry profiles one T cell receptor beta chain with its context. Its antigen is currently unknown. Produced via immunoSEQ multiplex PCR; TCRdb's table is partial and in-frame only. The sample has more than 100,000 clones, approximately 88% seen once. The sample comes from a study of cytomegalovirus exposure and HLA in healthy donors. Study results and caveats: Confirmation in vitro established that three CMV-associated chains were specific for CMV antigens. Cytomegalovirus status was reportedly diagnosed by the classifier with high sensitivity and specificity. The study put 150 or so TCR beta chains on its list as cytomegalovirus-associated.

While the first cohort had 700 or so subjects, the donors belonged to the separate validation cohort of roughly 120 subjects. This CDR3 region has 14 residues. Germline V gene data show CDR1 as MNHEY and CDR2 as SMNVEV (reference sequence). Trimming stripped 3 bases from V and 2 bases from J, with 9 bases between. The V and J genes are TRBV27 and TRBJ2-3, with no clear D. The material sequenced was PBMCs. This receptor was taken from a woman younger than 35 in good health and CMV-seropositive. Here the CDR3 reads CASSLLESTDTQYF. CDR3 nucleotide sequence: TGTGCCAGCAGTTTGCTGGAGTCCACAGATACGCAGTATTTT.